The entry that follows covers one T cell receptor beta chain sequence. Its antigen is currently unknown. A read error may produce the germline difference seen at one junction end. The CDR3 has 16 amino acids. Germline V CDR1 and CDR2: KGHSH, LQKENI. The data stem from a study of T cell repertoires in cytomegalovirus infection. Study details: Evidence of both CMV infection and a matching HLA type came from public TCR beta signatures. Study results and caveats: HLA-C-restricted, CMV-specific TCR beta clonotypes were dominant ex vivo. The cumulative frequency of public TCR beta families identified carriers of CMV plus the relevant HLA.

TCRdb passed the reads through MiXCR, listing each CDR3 protein once. This sample has some 800,000 distinct CDR3 sequences, with roughly 33% found just once. Sequences were derived from cultured CD8+ T cells from PBMCs, sampled from culture after CMV antigen stimulation. The rearrangement uses TRBV18 and TRBJ1-5; perhaps TRBD1 as D (5 bases). The TCR comes from a human donor in good health (CMV status not recorded). Some clones in this sample may be carry-over from other donors' samples. CDR3 sequence (DNA): TGCGCCAGCTCACCCTGGACAACACTCAGCAATCAGCCCCAGCATTTT. Translating it yields CASSPWTTLSNQPQHF. The complete variable domain, with remaining parts taken from reference TRBV18 and TRBJ1-5, reads NAGVMQNPRHLVRRRGQEARLRCSPMKGHSHVYWYRQLPEEGLKFMVYLQKENIIDESGMPKERFSAEFPKEGPSILRIQQVVRGDSAAYFCASSPWTTLSNQPQHFGDGTRLSIL.